This entry features one T cell receptor (beta chain) sequence. What it recognizes is unknown. The germline V and J ends were trimmed by 10 bases and 2 bases, with 12 bases remaining between them. Germline values: CDR1 MNHNS, CDR2 SASEGT. This CDR3 comprises 13 residues. This sample is part of a study of shared clonotypes between healthy human individuals. Assay used: immunoSEQ multiplex PCR; TCRdb lists only in-frame clones, some missing. This table has about 1.5 million clones, nearly 99% appearing once. Findings and caveats of the study: Non-shared clonotypes showed lower generation probabilities than clonotypes common to all four donors. Limited genetic and exposure-history diversity came from having few donors. In the sorted subsets, rarefaction showed sequencing was incomplete despite large depth.

The sample consisted of naive CD4+ T cells sorted from blood. The subset is: CD45RA+ positively selected. The chain is built from TRBV6-1 and TRBJ2-1, with D perhaps matching TRBD1 (5 bases). This TCR derives from a man aged 25-45 years in good health. CDR3: CAIRGSPYNEQFF. The CDR3 DNA reads TGTGCCATAAGGGGCAGCCCCTACAATGAGCAGTTCTTC.